This T cell receptor (beta chain) was captured by sequencing in a study of shared clonotypes between healthy human individuals. The V gene's germline CDR1 is SGHRS and CDR2 YFSETQ. Deletions cut 4 bases from V and 2 bases from J, with 22 bases between. The CDR3 consists of 18 residues. The data were produced by immunoSEQ multiplex PCR, yet TCRdb's version contains in-frame clones alone and is incomplete. The sample contains hundreds of thousands of clones, 90% to 96% of which appear only once. Specimen: naive CD4+ T cells sorted from blood. Subset specified: CD45RA+ positively selected. The chain has TRBV5-1 and TRBJ2-1; D may correspond to TRBD1 or TRBD2 (5 bases each). The TCR originated in a woman in her 30s in good health. CDR3 bases: TGCGCCAGCAGCGCTCGAGGGTCTGGGGGACCACCCTACAATGAGCAGTTCTTC. It specifies CASSARGSGGPPYNEQFF.